One TCR beta chain is described in this entry. The antigen is undetermined. This sample was taken from a study of naive and memory T cell subsets. Study-level results: Clonotypes are single alpha or beta chains, not paired receptors. Possibly reflecting memory cells re-expressing CD45RA, a few larger clonotypes occurred in naive repertoires, especially CD8. In CD4 and CD8 cells, diversity dropped from naive through EMRA. Naive and memory subsets had different power law exponents for TCR abundance.

V shed 0 bases and J shed 0 bases, with 4 bases lying between them. Germline CDR1 is SGHDT and CDR2 is YYEEEE. CDR3 size: 14 residues. The beta constant-region primer was an equimolar mix of two oligonucleotides covering TRBC1 and TRBC2. Ligated cDNA was amplified by four rounds of PCR with nested alpha and beta constant-region primers and SP2. TCRdb ran MiXCR on the UMI-ligation and nested PCR reads and lists one entry per CDR3 protein. The sample yields over 110,000 distinct CDR3 sequences, around 21% seen once. Sequenced sample: naive CD8+ T cells from blood. The TCR sequence derives from a human donor in good health. The chain is built from TRBV5-6 and TRBJ2-1, with no clear D. CDR3 DNA sequence: TGTGCCAGCAGCTTGGTTAGCTCCTACAATGAGCAGTTCTTC. Protein: CASSLVSSYNEQFF.